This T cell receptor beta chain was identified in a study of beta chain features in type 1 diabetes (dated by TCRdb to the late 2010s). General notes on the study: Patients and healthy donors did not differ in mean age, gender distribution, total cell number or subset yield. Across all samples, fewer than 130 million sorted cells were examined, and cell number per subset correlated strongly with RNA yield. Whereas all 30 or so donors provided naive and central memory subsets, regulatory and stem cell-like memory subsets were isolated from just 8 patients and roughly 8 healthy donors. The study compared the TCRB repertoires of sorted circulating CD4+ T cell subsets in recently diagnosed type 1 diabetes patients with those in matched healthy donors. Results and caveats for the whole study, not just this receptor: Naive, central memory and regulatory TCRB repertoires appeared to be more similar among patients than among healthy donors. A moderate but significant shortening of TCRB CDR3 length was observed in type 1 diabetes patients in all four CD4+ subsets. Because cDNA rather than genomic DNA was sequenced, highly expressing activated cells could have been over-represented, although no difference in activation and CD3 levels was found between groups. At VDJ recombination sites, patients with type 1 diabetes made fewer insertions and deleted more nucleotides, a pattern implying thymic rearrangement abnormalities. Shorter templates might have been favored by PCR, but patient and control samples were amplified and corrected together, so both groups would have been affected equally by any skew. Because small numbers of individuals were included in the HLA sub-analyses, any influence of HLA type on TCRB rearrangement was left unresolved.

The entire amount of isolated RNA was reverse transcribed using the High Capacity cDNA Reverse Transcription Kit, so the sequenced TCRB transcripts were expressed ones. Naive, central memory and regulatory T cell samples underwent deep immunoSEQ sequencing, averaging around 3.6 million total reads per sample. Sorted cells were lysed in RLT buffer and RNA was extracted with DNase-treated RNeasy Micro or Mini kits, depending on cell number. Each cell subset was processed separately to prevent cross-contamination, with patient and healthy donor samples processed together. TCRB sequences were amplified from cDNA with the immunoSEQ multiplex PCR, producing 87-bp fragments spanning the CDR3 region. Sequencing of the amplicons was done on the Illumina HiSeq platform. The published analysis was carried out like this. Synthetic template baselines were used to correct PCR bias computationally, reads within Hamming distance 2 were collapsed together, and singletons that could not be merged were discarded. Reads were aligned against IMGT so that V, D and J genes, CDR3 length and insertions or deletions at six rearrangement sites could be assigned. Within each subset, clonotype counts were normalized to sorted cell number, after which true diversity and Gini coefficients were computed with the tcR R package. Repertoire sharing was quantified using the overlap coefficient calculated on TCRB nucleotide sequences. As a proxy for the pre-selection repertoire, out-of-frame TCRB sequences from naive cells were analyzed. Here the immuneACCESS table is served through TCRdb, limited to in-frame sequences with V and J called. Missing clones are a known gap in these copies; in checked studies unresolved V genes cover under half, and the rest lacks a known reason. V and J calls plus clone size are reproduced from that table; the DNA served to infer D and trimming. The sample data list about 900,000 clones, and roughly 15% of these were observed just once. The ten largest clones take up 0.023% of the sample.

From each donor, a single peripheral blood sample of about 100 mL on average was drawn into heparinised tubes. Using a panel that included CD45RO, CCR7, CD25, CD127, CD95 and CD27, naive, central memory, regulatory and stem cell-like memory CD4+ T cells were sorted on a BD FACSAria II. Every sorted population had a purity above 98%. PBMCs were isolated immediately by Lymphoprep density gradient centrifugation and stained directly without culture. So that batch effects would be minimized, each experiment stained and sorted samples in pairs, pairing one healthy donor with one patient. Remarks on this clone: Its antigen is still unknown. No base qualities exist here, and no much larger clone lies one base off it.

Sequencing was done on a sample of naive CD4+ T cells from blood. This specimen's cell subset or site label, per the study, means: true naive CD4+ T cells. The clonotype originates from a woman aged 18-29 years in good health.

The nucleotides are TGTGCCAGCAGTTATGACAGGGTGGGAAGTCAGCCCCAGCATTTT. Its translation reads: CASSYDRVGSQPQHF. This receptor chain uses TRBV28 and TRBJ1-5; the central 7 bases match TRBD1. The germline V gene gives CDR1 as MDHEN and CDR2 as SYDVKM. The CDR3 sequence holds 15 residues, the cysteine and phenylalanine included. Only the CDR3 DNA is retained, 45 bases long and in frame from the first base. From V the trimming removes 4 bases and from J it removes 6 bases, while the gene matches leave 9 bases of the junction unaccounted for.